This TCR beta chain emerged from a study of read filtering for tumor transcriptome and immune sequencing. This CDR3 is built from 16 residues. With 1 base clipped from V and 6 bases from J, the junction kept 7 bases outside the gene matches. CDR1 is MNHEY and CDR2 is SMNVEV in the germline V gene (reference sequence). This clonotype was found once. A single base separates this from a much larger clone, so it may be a read error. From approximately 430 ng of RNA, a library with molecular barcoded alpha/delta and beta/gamma adaptors was made. One entry per CDR3 protein, called by TCRdb with MiXCR from the reads. The table shows more than 55,000 distinct CDR3 sequences, with roughly 19% occurring only once.

The source is a donor aged 40 or over with multiple myeloma. This chain connects TRBV27 to TRBJ2-2, with 8 positions matching TRBD2. The sample comprised a population of CD138-negative cells sorted from bone marrow. CDR3 protein: CASSLWSGGSAGELFF. The CDR3 DNA is TGTGCCAGCAGTTTATGGTCGGGAGGGAGCGCCGGGGAGCTGTTTTTT.